This T cell receptor (beta chain) is from a study of regulatory T cells in long-lasting Graves disease. HTBI primers from iRepertoire and Arm-PCR of CDR3 regions yielded the TCR beta libraries. TCRdb independently ran MiXCR on the multiplex PCR reads; one entry per CDR3 protein. Seen here are about 430,000 distinct CDR3 sequences, roughly a fifth observed once, and the top ten hold approximately 14%. The time point denotes: persistent/refractory GD, antithyroid drugs over 5 years with positive TRAb. Researchers made the TCR library from RNA that was extracted from PBMCs. The CDR3 has 13 residues. Germline V gene data show CDR1 as SEHNR and CDR2 as FQNEAQ (reference sequence). V lost 4 bases, J lost 9 bases, and 13 bases lay in between. The sample holds a few counts of this clonotype.

The receptor comes from a female donor with Graves disease. The starting material was peripheral blood mononuclear cells (PBMCs), obtained when the disease was refractory, from a patient treated with antithyroid drugs. The gene calls are TRBV7-9 and TRBJ2-1; D gene uncertain. CDR3 region: CASSSGRAVEQFF. CDR3 nucleotides: TGTGCCAGCAGCTCGGGTCGAGCAGTTGAGCAGTTCTTC.